This T cell receptor (beta chain) was observed in a study of blood T cell repertoires in COVID-19. About the study: Sources were T cells, B-cell-depleted T cells, or PBMCs; the material itself was cDNA or gDNA.

Germline CDR1 reads SEHNR; CDR2 reads FQNEAQ (reference sequence). CDR3 length: 14 residues. V dropped 5 bases and J dropped 3 bases, with 11 bases sitting between them. In the source study's methods: Using reference gene primer amplification, nucleated cell counts were estimated. The protocol was immunoSEQ multiplex PCR, while the TCRdb copy is restricted to in-frame clones and leaves out a portion. The V and J calls and the clone size are those of that table, but D and trimming were determined from the DNA. The sample yields about 65,000 clones, 85% to 95% seen once. The receptor's source is a man between 65 and 85 years old with active COVID-19. Input material: peripheral blood. The chain couples TRBV7-9 to TRBJ1-5; possibly TRBD1 for D (6 bases). CDR3 residues: CASSPGTNNQPQHF. The CDR3 DNA reads as TGTGCCAGCAGCCCCGGGACAAACAATCAGCCCCAGCATTTT.